The clone carrying this TCR beta chain appeared many times. The antigen is undetermined. The data derive from a study of CD8 T cells in ankylosing spondylitis. TCRdb recomputed calls from the 5' RACE reads with MiXCR, one row per CDR3 protein. The table has a few hundred thousand distinct CDR3 sequences, around 10% seen once. Study-wide points: Reportedly, matched ankylosing spondylitis synovial fluid was significantly enriched for disease-linked clones. Prior work had noted some motif variants in reactive arthritis blood and synovial fluid. What seemed typical of ankylosing spondylitis blood was a TCR beta motif built from several highly homologous variants.

CDR1 is DFQATT and CDR2 is SNEGSKA in the germline V gene (reference sequence). This CDR3 is 12 amino acids long. Trimming pared 7 bases from V and 2 bases from J, leaving 12 bases between. Sequencing was done on a sample of blood, either unsorted or a sorted T cell fraction (not recorded which). The clonotype comes from a male donor with ankylosing spondylitis or in good health (not recorded which). The V gene is TRBV20-1, the J gene TRBJ2-7, with TRBD1 as a possible D gene (6 bases). The CDR3 loop is CSVPGVAYEQYF. CDR3 in DNA: TGCAGTGTCCCAGGGGTAGCCTACGAGCAGTACTTC.